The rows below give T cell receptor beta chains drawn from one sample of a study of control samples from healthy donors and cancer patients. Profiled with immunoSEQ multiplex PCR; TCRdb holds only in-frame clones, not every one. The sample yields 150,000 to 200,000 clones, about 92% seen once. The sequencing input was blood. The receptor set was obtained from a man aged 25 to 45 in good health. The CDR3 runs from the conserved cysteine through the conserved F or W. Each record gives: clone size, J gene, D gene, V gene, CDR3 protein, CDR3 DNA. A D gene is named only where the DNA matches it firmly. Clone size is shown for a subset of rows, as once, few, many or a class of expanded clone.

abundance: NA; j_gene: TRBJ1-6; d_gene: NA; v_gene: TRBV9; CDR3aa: CASGPADSYNSPLHF; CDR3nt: TGTGCCAGCGGTCCGGCAGACTCCTATAATTCACCCCTCCACTTT
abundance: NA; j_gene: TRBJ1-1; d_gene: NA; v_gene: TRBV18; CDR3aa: CASSPRFDTEAFF; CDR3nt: TGTGCCAGCTCACCTCGGTTCGACACTGAAGCTTTCTTT
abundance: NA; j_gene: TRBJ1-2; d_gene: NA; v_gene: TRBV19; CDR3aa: CASSIGPIYGYTF; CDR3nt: TGTGCCAGTAGTATAGGACCGATCTATGGCTACACCTTC
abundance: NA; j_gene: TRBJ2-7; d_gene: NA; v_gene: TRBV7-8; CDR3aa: CASSQKGYEQYF; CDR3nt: TGTGCCAGCAGCCAAAAAGGTTACGAGCAGTACTTC
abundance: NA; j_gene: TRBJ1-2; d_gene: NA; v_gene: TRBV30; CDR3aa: CAWTGEHYGYTF; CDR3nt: TGTGCCTGGACAGGGGAACACTATGGCTACACCTTC
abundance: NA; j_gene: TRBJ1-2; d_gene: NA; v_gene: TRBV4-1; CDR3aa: CASSQDVGYGYTF; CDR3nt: TGCGCCAGCAGCCAAGATGTCGGGTATGGCTACACCTTC
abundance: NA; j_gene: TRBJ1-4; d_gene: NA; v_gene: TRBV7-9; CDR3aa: CASSLAVDNEKLFF; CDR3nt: TGTGCCAGCAGCTTAGCAGTGGACAATGAAAAACTGTTTTTT
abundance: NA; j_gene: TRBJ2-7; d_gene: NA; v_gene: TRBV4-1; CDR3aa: CASGRPSYEQYF; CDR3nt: TGCGCCAGCGGGCGGCCCTCCTACGAGCAGTACTTC
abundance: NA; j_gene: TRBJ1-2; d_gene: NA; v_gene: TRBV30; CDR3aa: CAWSGQQGREYYGYTF; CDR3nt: TGTGCCTGGAGTGGTCAACAGGGACGGGAGTACTATGGCTACACCTTC
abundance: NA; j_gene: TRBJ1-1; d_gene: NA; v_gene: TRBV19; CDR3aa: CASRLGDTEAFF; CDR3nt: TGTGCCAGTAGGCTAGGGGACACTGAAGCTTTCTTT
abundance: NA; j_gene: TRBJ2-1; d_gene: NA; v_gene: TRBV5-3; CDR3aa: CARSSTPGDNEQFF; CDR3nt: TGTGCCAGAAGCTCGACGCCAGGGGACAATGAGCAGTTCTTC
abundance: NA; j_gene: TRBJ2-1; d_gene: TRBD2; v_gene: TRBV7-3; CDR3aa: CASSVTSGRPNEQFF; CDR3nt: TGTGCCAGCAGCGTGACTAGCGGGAGACCCAATGAGCAGTTCTTC
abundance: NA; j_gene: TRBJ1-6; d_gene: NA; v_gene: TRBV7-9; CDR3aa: CASSHKLSQGTYNSPLHF; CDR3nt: TGTGCCAGCAGCCATAAACTTTCTCAGGGGACCTATAATTCACCCCTCCACTTT
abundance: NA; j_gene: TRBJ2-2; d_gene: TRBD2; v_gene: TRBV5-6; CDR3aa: CASSLAASGRNTGELFF; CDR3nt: TGTGCCAGCAGCTTGGCCGCTAGCGGGAGAAACACCGGGGAGCTGTTTTTT
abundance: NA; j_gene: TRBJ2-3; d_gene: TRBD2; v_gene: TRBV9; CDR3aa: CASSGGTSGATDTQYF; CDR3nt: TGTGCCAGCAGCGGAGGGACTAGCGGGGCCACAGATACGCAGTATTTT
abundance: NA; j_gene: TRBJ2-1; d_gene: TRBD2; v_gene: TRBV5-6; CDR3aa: CASSLGLSGGSYNEQFF; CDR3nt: TGTGCCAGCAGCTTGGGACTTAGCGGGGGGTCCTACAATGAGCAGTTCTTC
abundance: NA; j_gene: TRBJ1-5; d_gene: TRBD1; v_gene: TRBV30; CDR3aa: CAWSGTGANQPQHF; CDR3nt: TGTGCCTGGAGTGGGACAGGGGCAAATCAGCCCCAGCATTTT
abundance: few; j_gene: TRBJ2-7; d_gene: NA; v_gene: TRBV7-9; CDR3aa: CASTLSTREQYF; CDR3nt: TGTGCCAGCACCTTGTCAACAAGGGAGCAGTACTTC
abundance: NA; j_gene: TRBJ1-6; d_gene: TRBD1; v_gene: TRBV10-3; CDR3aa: CAISEQGQGTPRGSPLHF; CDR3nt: TGTGCCATCAGTGAGCAGGGACAGGGGACTCCTCGGGGTTCACCCCTCCACTTT
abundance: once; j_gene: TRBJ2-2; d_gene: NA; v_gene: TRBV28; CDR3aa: CASLRPPGELFF; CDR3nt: TGTGCCAGTCTAAGACCGCCCGGGGAGCTGTTTTTT
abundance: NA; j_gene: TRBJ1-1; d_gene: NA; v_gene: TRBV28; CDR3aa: CASSSPRFTMNTEAFF; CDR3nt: TGTGCCAGCAGTTCCCCGAGGTTCACTATGAACACTGAAGCTTTCTTT
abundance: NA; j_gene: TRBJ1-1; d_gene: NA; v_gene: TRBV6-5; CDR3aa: CASLLYRDTEAFF; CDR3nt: TGTGCCAGCCTCCTTTACAGGGACACTGAAGCTTTCTTT
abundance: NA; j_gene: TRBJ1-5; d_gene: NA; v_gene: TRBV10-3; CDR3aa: CAISPAGDQPQHF; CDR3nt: TGTGCCATCAGCCCTGCAGGGGATCAGCCCCAGCATTTT
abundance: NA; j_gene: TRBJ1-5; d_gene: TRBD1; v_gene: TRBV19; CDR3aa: CASTNAMTGDNQPQHF; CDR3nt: TGTGCCAGTACAAACGCGATGACAGGGGATAATCAGCCCCAGCATTTT
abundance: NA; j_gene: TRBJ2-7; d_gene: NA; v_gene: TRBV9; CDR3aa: CASSVGAFPGDEQYF; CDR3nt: TGTGCCAGCAGCGTAGGGGCCTTCCCAGGCGACGAGCAGTACTTC
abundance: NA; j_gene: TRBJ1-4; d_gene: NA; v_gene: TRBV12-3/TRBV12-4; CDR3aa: CASNPRGQEKLFF; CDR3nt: TGTGCCAGCAACCCTAGGGGTCAGGAAAAACTGTTTTTT